A single T cell receptor beta chain is shown here with its context. The authors' processing: Nucleated cell counts were estimated from reference gene primer amplification. The table came from immunoSEQ multiplex PCR; TCRdb's copy has only in-frame clones and leaves some out. That table supplies the V and J calls and clone size; D and trimming were determined from the DNA. This table has about 60,000 clones, 80% to 90% appearing once. The data derive from a study of blood T cell repertoires in COVID-19. The wider study: Samples came from the United States, Italy and Spain, spanning acute and convalescent COVID-19. T cells, B-cell-depleted T cells, or PBMCs provided the cDNA or gDNA that served as material.

V trimming: 6 bases; J trimming: 5 bases; junction bases outside the gene matches: 3. There are 13 residues in the CDR3. Germline V gene data show CDR1 as ENHRY and CDR2 as SYGVKD. The clonotype comes from a human donor in a cohort sampled during active COVID-19. What was sequenced was peripheral blood. The chain uses TRBV10-3 and TRBJ1-1; 10 bases are a match to TRBD1. CDR3 nucleotide sequence: TGTGCCATCAGAGGGACAGGGGAAACTGAAGCTTTCTTT. This codes for CAIRGTGETEAFF.